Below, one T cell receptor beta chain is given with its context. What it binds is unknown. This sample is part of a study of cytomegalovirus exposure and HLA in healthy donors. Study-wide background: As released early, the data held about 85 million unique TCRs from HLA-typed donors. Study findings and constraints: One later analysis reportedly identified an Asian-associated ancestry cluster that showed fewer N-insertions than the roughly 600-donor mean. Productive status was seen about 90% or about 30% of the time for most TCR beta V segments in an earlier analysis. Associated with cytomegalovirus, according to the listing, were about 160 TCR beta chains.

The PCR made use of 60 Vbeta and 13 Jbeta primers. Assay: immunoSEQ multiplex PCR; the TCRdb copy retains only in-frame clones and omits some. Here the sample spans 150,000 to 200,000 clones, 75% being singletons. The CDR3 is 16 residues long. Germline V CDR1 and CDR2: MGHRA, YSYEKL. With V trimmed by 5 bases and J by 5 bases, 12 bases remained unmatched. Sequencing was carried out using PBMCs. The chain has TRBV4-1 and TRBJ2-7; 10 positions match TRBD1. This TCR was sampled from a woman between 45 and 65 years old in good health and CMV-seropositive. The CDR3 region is CASSGGAGQGHDEQYF. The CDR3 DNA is TGCGCCAGCAGCGGTGGGGCGGGACAGGGGCACGACGAGCAGTACTTC.